The T cell receptor beta chain under discussion was sequenced for a study of CD8 T cells in Susac syndrome. The CDR3 consists of 12 residues. V shed 3 bases and J shed 7 bases, with 10 bases lying between them. Reverse transcription used 0.5 to 1 ug RNA and random hexamers. TCRdb analysed the immunoSEQ multiplex PCR reads with MiXCR anew, one entry per CDR3 protein. Here the sample spans about 130,000 distinct CDR3 sequences, approximately 89% being singletons. With respect to this clonotype: Its antigen is not known.

Study-level findings and limits: It was acknowledged in the study that the number of individuals who were included in its TCR sequencing and HLA analysis was relatively small.

Sequenced: CD8+ T cells from PBMCs. The TCR comes from a human donor with multiple sclerosis. V is TRBV12-3 or TRBV12-4 and J is TRBJ2-7; tentative D call: TRBD2 (5 bases). CDR3 protein: CASSFRGKEQYF. The CDR3 region has the DNA TGTGCCAGCAGTTTCCGGGGTAAAGAGCAGTACTTC.